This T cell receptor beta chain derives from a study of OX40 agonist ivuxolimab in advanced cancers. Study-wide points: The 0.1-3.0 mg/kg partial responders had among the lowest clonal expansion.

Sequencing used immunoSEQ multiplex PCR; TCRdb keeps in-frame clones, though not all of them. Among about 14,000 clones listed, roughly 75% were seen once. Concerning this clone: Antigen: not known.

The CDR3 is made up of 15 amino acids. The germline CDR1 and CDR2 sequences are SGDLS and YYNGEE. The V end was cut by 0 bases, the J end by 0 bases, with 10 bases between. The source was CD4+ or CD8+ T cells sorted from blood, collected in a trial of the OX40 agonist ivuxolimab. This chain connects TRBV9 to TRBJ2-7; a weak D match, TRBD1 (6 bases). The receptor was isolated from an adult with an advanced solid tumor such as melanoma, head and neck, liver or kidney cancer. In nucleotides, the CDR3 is TGTGCCAGCAGCGTAGGAATAGGGGGCTCCTACGAGCAGTACTTC. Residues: CASSVGIGGSYEQYF.